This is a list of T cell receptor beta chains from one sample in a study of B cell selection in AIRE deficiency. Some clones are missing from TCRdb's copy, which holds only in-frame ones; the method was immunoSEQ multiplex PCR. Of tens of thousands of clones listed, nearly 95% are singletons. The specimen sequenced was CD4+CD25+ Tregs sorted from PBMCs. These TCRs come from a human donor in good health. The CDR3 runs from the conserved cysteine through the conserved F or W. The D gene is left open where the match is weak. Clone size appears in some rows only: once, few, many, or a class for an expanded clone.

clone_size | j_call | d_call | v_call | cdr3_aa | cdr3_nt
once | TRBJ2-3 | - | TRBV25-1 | CASSEFSGDTQYF | TGTGCCAGCAGTGAATTTTCGGGGGATACGCAGTATTTT
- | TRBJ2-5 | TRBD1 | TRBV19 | CASSSRQGAFETQYF | TGTGCCAGTAGTTCTAGACAGGGAGCGTTTGAGACCCAGTACTTC
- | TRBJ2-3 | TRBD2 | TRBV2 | CASSARLAGGVTDTQYF | TGTGCCAGCAGTGCACGACTAGCGGGAGGGGTCACAGATACGCAGTATTTT
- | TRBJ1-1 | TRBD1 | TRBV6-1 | CASSESRGGNTEAFF | TGTGCCAGCAGTGAAAGCAGGGGGGGAAACACTGAAGCTTTCTTT
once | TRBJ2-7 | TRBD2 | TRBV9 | CASSAGLAGGEEQYF | TGTGCCAGCAGCGCCGGGCTGGCGGGAGGGGAGGAGCAGTACTTC
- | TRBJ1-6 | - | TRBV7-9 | CASSLGVYSPLHF | TGTGCCAGCAGCTTAGGGGTCTATTCACCCCTCCACTTT
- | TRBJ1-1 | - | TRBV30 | CAWGRGLNTEAFF | TGTGCCTGGGGGCGGGGCTTGAACACTGAAGCTTTCTTT
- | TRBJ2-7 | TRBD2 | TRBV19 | CASSAGLAGVLSYEQYF | TGTGCCAGTAGTGCCGGACTAGCGGGAGTCCTCTCCTACGAGCAGTACTTC
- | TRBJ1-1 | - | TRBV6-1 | CASSEPQTGSFEAFF | TGTGCCAGCAGTGAACCCCAAACTGGCAGCTTTGAAGCTTTCTTT
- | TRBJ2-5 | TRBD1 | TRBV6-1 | CASSEGQGMLETQYF | TGTGCCAGCAGTGAGGGACAGGGCATGTTAGAGACCCAGTACTTC
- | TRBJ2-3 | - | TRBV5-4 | CASSRQGGSTDMQYF | TGTGCCAGCAGCCGACAGGGAGGGAGCACAGATATGCAGTATTTT
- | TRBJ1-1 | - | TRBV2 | CASSEDRDEYTEAFF | TGTGCCAGCAGTGAAGACAGGGATGAATATACTGAAGCTTTCTTT
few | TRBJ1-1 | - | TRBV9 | CASSAYVGLRAFF | TGTGCCAGCAGCGCCTACGTGGGATTACGAGCTTTCTTT
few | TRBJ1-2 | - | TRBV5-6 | CASSLGGLGYTF | TGTGCCAGCAGCTTGGGAGGGCTTGGCTACACCTTC
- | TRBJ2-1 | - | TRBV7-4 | CASSPTLPDNEQFF | TGTGCCAGCAGCCCGACTTTACCGGACAATGAGCAGTTCTTC
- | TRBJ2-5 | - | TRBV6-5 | CASKQGSWETQYF | TGTGCCAGTAAACAGGGTTCCTGGGAGACCCAGTACTTC
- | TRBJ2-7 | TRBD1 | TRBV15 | CATSSWTGVSYEQYF | TGTGCCACCAGCAGCTGGACAGGGGTGTCCTACGAGCAGTACTTC
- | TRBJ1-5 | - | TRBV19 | CASRSVSNQPQHF | TGTGCCAGTAGGTCCGTTAGCAATCAGCCCCAGCATTTT
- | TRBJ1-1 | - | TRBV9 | CASSVGPGADTEAFF | TGTGCCAGCAGCGTAGGGCCGGGGGCGGACACTGAAGCTTTCTTT
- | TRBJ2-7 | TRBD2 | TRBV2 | CASRTSGSSYEQYF | TGTGCCAGCAGGACTAGCGGGAGCTCCTACGAGCAGTACTTC
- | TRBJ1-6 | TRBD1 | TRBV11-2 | CASSHTYRDRNSPLHF | TGTGCCAGCAGCCATACGTATCGGGACAGAAATTCACCCCTCCACTTT
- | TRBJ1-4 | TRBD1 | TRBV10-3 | CAISGGQGEKLFF | TGTGCCATCAGTGGGGGACAGGGGGAAAAACTGTTTTTT
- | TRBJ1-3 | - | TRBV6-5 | CASSTQGNSGNTIYF | TGTGCCAGCAGTACTCAGGGAAACTCTGGAAACACCATATATTTT